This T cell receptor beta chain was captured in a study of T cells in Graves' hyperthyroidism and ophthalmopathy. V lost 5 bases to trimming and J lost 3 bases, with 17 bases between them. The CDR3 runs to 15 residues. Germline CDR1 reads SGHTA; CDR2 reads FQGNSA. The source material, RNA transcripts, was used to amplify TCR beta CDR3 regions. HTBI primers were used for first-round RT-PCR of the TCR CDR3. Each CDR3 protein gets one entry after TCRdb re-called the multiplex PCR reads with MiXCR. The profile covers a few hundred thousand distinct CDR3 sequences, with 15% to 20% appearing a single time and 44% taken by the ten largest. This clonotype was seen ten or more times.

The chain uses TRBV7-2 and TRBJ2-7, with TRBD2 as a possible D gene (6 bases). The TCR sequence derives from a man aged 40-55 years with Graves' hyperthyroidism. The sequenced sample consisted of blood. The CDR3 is CASSPGSQGLYEQYF. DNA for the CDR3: TGTGCCAGCAGCCCGGGATCGCAGGGACTCTACGAGCAGTACTTC.